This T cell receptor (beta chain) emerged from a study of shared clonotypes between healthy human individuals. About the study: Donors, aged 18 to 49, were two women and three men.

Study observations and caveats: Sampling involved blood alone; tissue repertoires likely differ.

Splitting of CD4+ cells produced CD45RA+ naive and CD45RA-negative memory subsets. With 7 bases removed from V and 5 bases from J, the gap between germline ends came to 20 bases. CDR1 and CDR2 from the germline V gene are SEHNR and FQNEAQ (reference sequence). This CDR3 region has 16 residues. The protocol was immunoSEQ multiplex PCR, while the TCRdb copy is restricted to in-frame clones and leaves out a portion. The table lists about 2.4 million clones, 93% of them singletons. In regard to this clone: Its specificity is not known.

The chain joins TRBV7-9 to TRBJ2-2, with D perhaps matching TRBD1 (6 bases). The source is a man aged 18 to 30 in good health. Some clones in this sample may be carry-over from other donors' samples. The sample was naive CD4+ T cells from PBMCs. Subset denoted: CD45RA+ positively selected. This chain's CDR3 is CASTNVGAWGTGELFF. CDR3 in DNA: TGTGCCAGCACCAACGTGGGGGCCTGGGGGACCGGGGAGCTGTTTTTT. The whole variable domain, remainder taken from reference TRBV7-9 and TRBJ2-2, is DTGVSQNPRHKITKRGQNVTFRCDPISEHNRLYWYRQTLGQGPEFLTYFQNEAQLEKSRLLSDRFSAERPKGSFSTLEIQRTEQGDSAMYLCASTNVGAWGTGELFFGEGSRLTVL.